The table lists the clone carrying this T cell receptor (beta chain) with many counts. Antigen unknown. Trimming took off 3 bases at V and 2 bases at J, with 5 bases between the two ends. Looked up from germline, CDR1 is SGHRS and CDR2 is YFSETQ. The CDR3 is 12 amino acids. These data originate in a study of tumor-infiltrating lymphocytes in primary liver carcinoma. Study-wide results and limits: Top clones occupying all five tumor regions numbered only about 7-24%. The overlap of tumor-adjacent and tumor-blood pairs was smaller than that of tumor region pairs.

The tissue used was unsorted bulk material of 20-30 mg. RNA and DNA were co-extracted from it with the AllPrep DNA/RNA mini kit. Subjects presented with primary liver carcinoma managed by surgical resection. Chronic HBV infection affected patients, none of whom had received treatment. The investigators made TCR beta cDNA from 400 to 500 ng total RNA, using a constant-region primer. Amplification in three nested multiplex PCR rounds with slightly modified ARM-PCR gave rise to TCR beta libraries. For roughly 11 cycles apiece, the opening two PCR rounds ran with TRBV1-TRBV30 forward primers and a C-beta reverse primer. TCRdb called the multiplex PCR reads again in MiXCR, with one record for every CDR3 protein. The sample includes tens of thousands of distinct CDR3 sequences, about two thirds of them seen just once.

The sequencing sample was made of liver tumor tissue from sampling region 4. Subset defined: tumor region T4, right-lateral pole. This clonotype was sampled from a man aged 35-49 years with primary liver carcinoma and hepatitis B virus infection. The rearrangement joins TRBV5-1 to TRBJ2-5; D is uncertain. In nucleotides, the CDR3 is TGCGCCAGCAGCTGGGATCAAGAGACCCAGTACTTC. This codes for CASSWDQETQYF.